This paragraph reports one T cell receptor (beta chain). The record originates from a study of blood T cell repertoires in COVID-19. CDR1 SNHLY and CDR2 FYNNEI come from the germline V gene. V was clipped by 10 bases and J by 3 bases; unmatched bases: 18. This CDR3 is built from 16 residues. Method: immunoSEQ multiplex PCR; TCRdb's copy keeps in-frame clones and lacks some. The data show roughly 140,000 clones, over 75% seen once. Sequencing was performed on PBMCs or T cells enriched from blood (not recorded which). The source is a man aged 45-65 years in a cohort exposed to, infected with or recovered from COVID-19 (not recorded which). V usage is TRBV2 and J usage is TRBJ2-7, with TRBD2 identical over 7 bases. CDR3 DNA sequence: TGTGCCACCAGACGGGAGGCACCACCTTCTAGCTACGAGCAGTACTTC. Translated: CATRREAPPSSYEQYF.